The entry below describes one T cell receptor beta chain. As yet, its antigen is unknown. Per the germline V gene, CDR1 is LNHDA and CDR2 is SQIVND (reference sequence). The CDR3 runs to 16 residues. Trimming shortened V by 6 bases and J by 4 bases, and 19 bases separated the two germline ends. The protocol was immunoSEQ multiplex PCR, while the TCRdb copy is restricted to in-frame clones and leaves out a portion. The table shows fewer than 25,000 clones, with 70% to 90% occurring only once. Sorted T cells were CFSE-labeled and cultured 5 days with allogeneic regulatory or mature dendritic cells at 1:10. The data were obtained in a study of regulatory dendritic cells for organ transplantation.

The chain employs TRBV19 and TRBJ1-5; D call uncertain. This sequence was found in a human donor in good health. The specimen was naive CD4+ T cells from blood cultured with regulatory dendritic cells. Subset noted: CD45RA+ naive T cells. The CDR3 sequence is CASSRNTGRQNQPQHF. CDR3 in DNA: TGTGCCAGTAGCAGAAATACCGGGAGACAAAATCAGCCCCAGCATTTT.